The 26 T cell receptor beta chains given below trace back to one sample, sequenced in a study of control samples from healthy donors and cancer patients (dated by TCRdb to the early 2020s). Library preparation used the immunoSEQ multiplex PCR assay. The immuneACCESS repertoire file appears here via TCRdb, limited to in-frame rearrangements. These files lack a portion of the clones; in checked studies, under half of the deficit traces to unresolved V genes, and the cause of the others is not known. This sample has about 160,000 clones in its table, and 85% to 95% of those were observed once. The ten largest make up over 4% of the sample. The specimen sequenced was blood. These receptors were taken from a woman aged 55 to 70 in good health.

The chain uses TRBV29-1 and TRBJ2-5, with 14 bases aligning to TRBD2. CDR3 length equals 15 residues. V lost 3 bases to trimming and J lost 4 bases; unmatched junction nucleotides: 4. CDR1 and CDR2 from the germline V gene are SQVTM and ANQGSEA. For the CDR3, the DNA is TGCAGCGTTGATTTAGGGACTAGCGGGGGAGAGACCCAGTACTTC. This sequence encodes CSVDLGTSGGETQYF. Supplemented by reference TRBV29-1 and TRBJ2-5, the full variable domain reads SAVISQKPSRDICQRGTSLTIQCQVDSQVTMMFWYRQQPGQSLTLIATANQGSEATYESGFVIDKFPISRPNLTFSTLTVSNMSPEDSSIYLCSVDLGTSGGETQYFGPGTRLLVL.

This clone has only one observation. J is TRBJ2-7 and V is TRBV6-5; TRBD1 matches at 9 bases. This CDR3 has 16 amino acids. CDR1 MNHEY and CDR2 SVGAGI come from the germline V gene. Losses at the gene ends were 0 bases for V and 4 bases for J; bases not matched to a gene: 7. CDR3 nucleotides: TGTGCCAGCAGTTACTCCGGGACAGGGAACTTATACGAGCAGTACTTC. Its protein is CASSYSGTGNLYEQYF.

The genes are TRBV27 and TRBJ1-2, with 8 bases aligning to TRBD1. J was trimmed by 2 bases and V by 4 bases; bases with no gene match: 6. CDR1 and CDR2 (germline): MNHEY, SMNVEV (reference sequence). CDR3 length equals 15 residues. CDR3 sequence (DNA): TGTGCCAGCAGTTCGACAGGGGCTGGGAACTATGGCTACACCTTC. Protein product: CASSSTGAGNYGYTF.

CDR3 nucleotides: TGTGCCTGGATGGGGGGGGGAGTCAGCTACGAGCAGTACTTC. Its protein is CAWMGGGVSYEQYF. The chain employs TRBV30 and TRBJ2-7; 7 bases match TRBD2. The V and J ends lost 4 bases and 3 bases, in that order; junction bases with no gene match: 9. The CDR3 loop spans 14 amino acids. The germline V gene encodes CDR1 GTSNPN and CDR2 SVGIG (reference sequence).

The genes are TRBV11-3 and TRBJ2-1; 10 bases line up with TRBD2. The CDR3 has 17 amino acids. The V gene end was trimmed by 1 base and the J gene end by 2 bases; junction bases not matched to a gene: 5. Germline-derived CDR1 and CDR2 are SGHNT and YENEEA. CDR3 DNA sequence: TGTGCCAGCAGCTTAGGGATAGCGGGGGGTCCCTACAATGAGCAGTTCTTC. This sequence encodes CASSLGIAGGPYNEQFF.

The V call is TRBV5-6, the J call TRBJ1-6; TRBD1 aligns across 12 bases. The J segment lost 10 bases and the V segment lost 1 base, leaving 3 bases of the junction unmatched. The length of the CDR3 is 15 residues. Germline loops: CDR1 SGHDT, CDR2 YYEEEE. The CDR3 sequence is CASSLPGQGASPLHF. DNA of the CDR3: TGTGCCAGCAGCTTGCCGGGACAGGGGGCCTCACCCCTCCACTTT.

This chain uses TRBV14 with TRBJ1-2; D remains unclear. In germline, CDR1 is SGHDN, CDR2 FVKESK. The CDR3 totals 12 residues. Trimming stripped 1 base from V and 5 bases from J, with 5 bases between. CDR3 sequence: CASSQVGYGYTF. The CDR3 DNA is TGTGCCAGCAGCCAAGTCGGGTATGGCTACACCTTC.

The chain links TRBV4-3 to TRBJ1-1; TRBD1 is a possible D gene (6 bases). CDR1 is LGHNA and CDR2 is YSLEER in the germline V gene. The CDR3 covers 14 residues. V shed 0 bases and J shed 4 bases, with 9 bases lying between them. CDR3 nucleotide sequence: TGCGCCAGCAGCCAAGATTGGGGGGCCACTGAAGCTTTCTTT. Translating gives CASSQDWGATEAFF.

As concerns this clone: An end of the junction does not agree with germline; a read error may underlie this. The J gene is TRBJ1-1, the V gene TRBV6-1, with D perhaps matching TRBD1 (6 bases). This CDR3 has 14 residues. Germline V gives CDR1 MNHNS, CDR2 SASEGT. CDR3 sequence reads: CASREGGLRTEAFF. The CDR3 DNA follows: TGTGCCAGCAGGGAAGGGGGGCTTCGCACTGAAGCTTTCTTT.

The chain employs TRBV7-2 and TRBJ1-4; D possibly corresponds to TRBD1 (5 bases). The V gene's germline CDR1 is SGHTA and CDR2 FQGNSA. The CDR3 is made up of 15 amino acids. Trimming pared 4 bases from V and 8 bases from J, leaving 17 bases between. The CDR3 DNA is TGTGCCAGCAGCTCGCGAGGAGGGGCGGAAGAAAAACTGTTTTTT. Encoded protein: CASSSRGGAEEKLFF.

The CDR3 reads CASSGATTNEQYF. The CDR3 DNA is TGTGCCAGCAGTGGAGCCACGACTAACGAGCAGTACTTC. The V call is TRBV2, the J call TRBJ2-7, with TRBD2 as a possible D gene (5 bases). The CDR3 loop spans 13 amino acids. Germline values: CDR1 SNHLY, CDR2 FYNNEI. V was pared by 4 bases and J by 5 bases, with 12 bases between.

This clone was counted once. J is TRBJ1-2 and V is TRBV20-1; D remains ambiguous. Germline CDR1 reads DFQATT; CDR2 reads SNEGSKA (reference sequence). This CDR3 contains 13 residues. The germline V and J ends were trimmed by 3 bases and 4 bases, with 12 bases remaining between them. The CDR3, as DNA: TGCAGTGCTAGTGTCAGGTCATCCTATGGCTACACCTTC. As protein: CSASVRSSYGYTF.

V is TRBV6-5 and J is TRBJ1-1, with D possibly being TRBD1 (5 bases). Germline CDR1 is MNHEY and CDR2 is SVGAGI. The V gene lost 6 bases and the J gene lost 1 base, with 9 bases spanning the gap. CDR3 length equals 13 residues. CDR3 region: CASSSGGNTEAFF. In DNA form, the CDR3 reads TGTGCCAGCAGCTCTGGGGGGAACACTGAAGCTTTCTTT.

DNA for the CDR3: TGTGCCAGCAGCCCCAAGGGACAGGCAGGCTACGAGCAGTACTTC. It yields the protein CASSPKGQAGYEQYF. This chain links TRBV7-8 with TRBJ2-7, with TRBD1 matching over 8 bases. V shed 5 bases, J shed 3 bases, and the junction held 9 bases outside the gene matches. The V gene's germline CDR1 is SGHVS and CDR2 FQNEAQ. The CDR3 consists of 15 residues.

This rearrangement joins TRBV7-3 to TRBJ1-1; 8 nucleotides line up with TRBD1. V shed 6 bases and J 5 bases; nucleotides not matched to a gene: 8. CDR1 is SGHTA, CDR2 FQGTGA, per germline. The CDR3 has 14 residues. The CDR3 is CASSPSTGGTEAFF. In DNA, the CDR3 is TGTGCCAGCAGTCCATCCACAGGGGGAACTGAAGCTTTCTTT.

The chain carries TRBV10-1 and TRBJ2-3, with 12 bases identical to TRBD1. The trim removed 4 bases at V and 4 bases at J, leaving 9 bases unmatched. Germline CDR1 WNHNN, CDR2 SYGVQD (reference sequence). The CDR3 has 17 amino acids. CDR3 loop: CASSAIYGTGGPDTQYF. CDR3 in DNA: TGCGCCAGCAGTGCCATTTACGGGACAGGGGGCCCAGATACGCAGTATTTT.

The chain links TRBV20-1 to TRBJ2-1; D is unresolved. CDR3 length: 11 residues. V lost 3 bases and J lost 5, with 5 bases in between. Germline CDR1 and CDR2: DFQATT and SNEGSKA (reference sequence). CDR3 sequence reads: CSARGNNEQFF. CDR3 coding DNA: TGCAGTGCTAGGGGAAACAATGAGCAGTTCTTC.

V is TRBV29-1 and J is TRBJ2-3; TRBD1 aligns across 7 bases. Losses at the gene ends were 2 bases for V and 5 bases for J; bases not matched to a gene: 10. This CDR3 has 15 residues. CDR1 is SQVTM, CDR2 ANQGSEA, per germline. The CDR3 sequence is CSVEPPGQFGDTQYF. CDR3 coding DNA: TGCAGCGTTGAACCTCCGGGACAGTTCGGAGATACGCAGTATTTT.

The chain joins TRBV11-1 to TRBJ2-7; D is ambiguous. CDR1 is SGHAT, CDR2 FQDESV, per germline (reference sequence). CDR3 length: 15 residues. V was shortened by 0 bases and J by 2 bases, with 11 bases between the two germline ends. CDR3 region: CASSLAQAPTYEQYF. The CDR3, as DNA: TGTGCCAGCAGCTTAGCCCAGGCGCCTACCTACGAGCAGTACTTC.

The chain carries TRBV7-2 and TRBJ1-1, with D maybe TRBD1 (6 bases). The germline CDR1 and CDR2 sequences are SGHTA and FQGNSA. The CDR3 length is 13 residues. V shed 4 bases and J shed 0 bases, with 6 bases lying between them. DNA for the CDR3: TGTGCCAGCAGCTGGACAGTGAACACTGAAGCTTTCTTT. Residues: CASSWTVNTEAFF.

This clone has a single count. The V call is TRBV20-1, the J call TRBJ2-7, with D unclear. Germline V gene sequence: CDR1 DFQATT, CDR2 SNEGSKA (reference sequence). Trimming took off 5 bases at V and 6 bases at J, with 8 bases between the two ends. The CDR3 has 10 residues. The CDR3 loop reads CSAGVGEQYF. The CDR3 region has the DNA TGCAGTGCTGGGGTGGGCGAGCAGTACTTC.

This chain connects TRBV18 to TRBJ2-7; possibly TRBD1 for D (6 bases). The V end was cut by 5 bases, the J end by 0 bases, with 11 bases between. Germline V gives CDR1 KGHSH, CDR2 LQKENI. This CDR3 is 14 amino acids long. CDR3 nucleotides: TGTGCCAGCTCAGCTGGGACAAGCTCCTACGAGCAGTACTTC. It translates to CASSAGTSSYEQYF.

The gene calls are TRBV6-5 and TRBJ2-7; no firm D call. Germline-derived CDR1 and CDR2 are MNHEY and SVGAGI. V was shortened by 2 bases and J by 0 bases, with 11 bases between the two germline ends. There are 15 residues in the CDR3. CDR3 bases: TGTGCCAGCAGTTACATACGGGTGGGCTCCTACGAGCAGTACTTC. It encodes CASSYIRVGSYEQYF.

This chain's CDR3 is CASSLDPGGSYEQYF. CDR3 DNA: TGTGCCAGCAGCTTGGATCCAGGGGGCTCCTACGAGCAGTACTTC. This chain connects TRBV5-6 to TRBJ2-7, with TRBD1 matching 7 bases. The CDR3 runs to 15 residues. Germline values: CDR1 SGHDT, CDR2 YYEEEE. Trimming took 0 bases from V and 0 from J; bases not matched to a gene: 3.

The rearrangement joins TRBV6-2 or TRBV6-3 to TRBJ1-1, with 9 bases aligning to TRBD1. With V trimmed by 2 bases and J by 7 bases, 8 bases remained unmatched. Germline lookup yields CDR1 MNHEY and CDR2 SVGEGT. The CDR3 totals 15 residues. The CDR3 DNA reads TGTGCCAGCAGTTACCCCGGGGACAGGGATAGTGAAGCTTTCTTT. Residues: CASSYPGDRDSEAFF.

The rearrangement joins TRBV5-1 to TRBJ2-3, with D possibly being TRBD1 (5 bases). Trimming took off 4 bases at V and 4 bases at J, with 19 bases between the two ends. This CDR3 is 16 amino acids long. CDR1 and CDR2 (germline): SGHRS, YFSETQ. As DNA, the CDR3 is TGCGCCAGCAGCGGTGGGGCGACCCAGCCCGCAGATACGCAGTATTTT. This codes for CASSGGATQPADTQYF. The full variable domain, with the rest looked up from reference TRBV5-1 and TRBJ2-3, is KAGVTQTPRYLIKTRGQQVTLSCSPISGHRSVSWYQQTPGQGLQFLFEYFSETQRNKGNFPGRFSGRQFSNSRSEMNVSTLELGDSALYLCASSGGATQPADTQYFGPGTRLTVL.